This T cell receptor beta chain was sequenced for a study of cytomegalovirus exposure and HLA in healthy donors. PCR primers comprised 60 Vbeta and 13 Jbeta primers. Produced via immunoSEQ multiplex PCR; TCRdb's table is partial and in-frame only. The data contain fewer than 200,000 clones, roughly 79% of them singletons. The CDR3 extends over 13 amino acids. Germline V gives CDR1 SGHNT, CDR2 YYREEE (reference sequence). J lost 6 bases, V lost 4 bases, and 3 bases had no gene match. The source is a young woman in good health and CMV-seropositive. Sequencing was carried out using PBMCs. This rearrangement joins TRBV5-4 to TRBJ1-5; 8 bases are shared with TRBD1. For the CDR3, the DNA is TGTGCCAGCAGCCATGACAGGGGTCAGCCCCAGCATTTT. Protein product: CASSHDRGQPQHF.